This T cell receptor (beta chain) appears in the sequencing data of a study of technical replicates of blood from several donors. The repertoire was sequenced with immunoSEQ multiplex PCR; TCRdb's copy has only in-frame clones and lacks some. The table has 95,000 to 100,000 clones, 96% seen once; the top ten hold over 0.2%. In its sample, this clone was seen a few times. V lost 8 bases to trimming and J lost 6 bases; unmatched junction nucleotides: 3. In germline, CDR1 is GTSNPN, CDR2 SVGIG (reference sequence). The CDR3 runs to 10 residues. This chain joins TRBV30 and TRBJ1-1; TRBD1 matches 7 bases. Sequencing was carried out using T cells isolated from PBMCs. The TCR sequence derives from a human donor in good health. For the CDR3, the DNA is TGTGCCGGGGACAGCGCTGAAGCTTTCTTT. Its protein is CAGDSAEAFF. Full variable domain (outside the CDR3, taken from reference TRBV30 and TRBJ1-1): SQTIHQWPATLVQPVGSPLSLECTVEGTSNPNLYWYRQAAGRGLQLLFYSVGIGQISSEVPQNLSASRPQDRQFILSSKKLLLSDSGFYLCAGDSAEAFFGQGTRLTVV.